These 27 T cell receptor beta chains originate from one sample sequenced in a study of shared clonotypes between healthy human individuals. Profiled with immunoSEQ multiplex PCR; TCRdb holds only in-frame clones, not every one. The sample records 650,000 to 750,000 clones, less than 80% being singletons. Sequencing was performed on memory CD4+ T cells sorted from blood. Indicated subset: CD45RA-negative fraction. These receptor sequences come from a woman aged 25 to 39 in good health.

The chain uses TRBV5-1 and TRBJ2-7; 9 bases are shared with TRBD2. Germline V gene data show CDR1 as SGHRS and CDR2 as YFSETQ. The CDR3 is made up of 14 amino acids. With V trimmed by 3 bases and J by 6 bases, 7 bases remained unmatched. The CDR3 DNA sequence: TGCGCCAGCAGCTGGACTAGCGCTTCTGGCGAGCAGTACTTC. This encodes CASSWTSASGEQYF.

The chain links TRBV18 to TRBJ2-7, with TRBD2 matching 7 bases. The CDR3 runs to 14 residues. J lost 7 bases, V lost 2 bases, and 8 bases had no gene match. Germline V gene data show CDR1 as KGHSH and CDR2 as LQKENI. The DNA for the CDR3 is TGTGCCAGCTCACCAGGAAGGGCGGGAGCGGAGCAGTACTTC. Its translation is CASSPGRAGAEQYF.

The chain employs TRBV2 and TRBJ2-1; TRBD2 aligns across 10 bases. From germline, CDR1 is SNHLY and CDR2 FYNNEI. V shed 5 bases, J shed 7 bases, and the junction held 2 bases outside the gene matches. The CDR3 extends over 13 amino acids. The CDR3 is CASSRLAGNEQFF. The DNA of the CDR3 is TGTGCCAGCAGTCGACTAGCGGGTAATGAGCAGTTCTTC.

This chain links TRBV7-9 with TRBJ2-7; 7 positions agree with TRBD1. J gave up 4 bases and V 5 bases, and 11 bases lay outside the gene matches. The CDR3 sequence is 15 residues long. Germline CDR1 reads SEHNR; CDR2 reads FQNEAQ (reference sequence). CDR3 loop: CASSRQGVERYEQYF. CDR3 DNA sequence: TGTGCCAGCAGCCGACAGGGCGTGGAGCGTTACGAGCAGTACTTC. Supplemented by reference TRBV7-9 and TRBJ2-7, the full variable domain reads DTGVSQNPRHKITKRGQNVTFRCDPISEHNRLYWYRQTLGQGPEFLTYFQNEAQLEKSRLLSDRFSAERPKGSFSTLEIQRTEQGDSAMYLCASSRQGVERYEQYFGPGTRLTVT.

This rearrangement joins TRBV15 to TRBJ1-1; no reliable D call. V shed 2 bases and J shed 0 bases, with 4 bases lying between them. The CDR3 contains 13 residues. Germline values: CDR1 LNHNV, CDR2 YYDKDF (reference sequence). This chain's CDR3 is CATSRRVNTEAFF. Written as DNA, the CDR3 is TGTGCCACCAGCAGAAGGGTGAACACTGAAGCTTTCTTT.

The CDR3 is CASSQDGRYTGELFF. DNA of the CDR3: TGCGCCAGCAGCCAAGATGGAAGGTACACCGGGGAGCTGTTTTTT. The chain employs TRBV4-1 and TRBJ2-2, with D uncertain. This CDR3 spans 15 amino acids. V dropped 0 bases and J dropped 3 bases, with 8 bases sitting between them. The germline V gene encodes CDR1 MGHRA and CDR2 YSYEKL.

V is TRBV28 and J is TRBJ1-2; TRBD1 is a possible D gene (6 bases). The CDR3 runs to 18 residues. Trimming pared 5 bases from V and 7 bases from J, leaving 29 bases between. The germline V gene encodes CDR1 MDHEN and CDR2 SYDVKM. The CDR3 loop reads CASSLRFGTPLVGFGYTF. The CDR3 DNA reads TGTGCCAGCAGTCTACGATTCGGGACACCCCTTGTAGGCTTTGGCTACACCTTC.

Concerning this clone itself: One junction end does not reproduce the germline sequence, and a read error may be involved. This chain links TRBV2 with TRBJ2-1; possible D gene TRBD2, 5 bases. The CDR3 sequence is 13 residues long. CDR1 is SNHLY, CDR2 FYNNEI, per germline. The CDR3 DNA follows: TGTGCCAGCAGCGAAGACGTGGGAGTTGAGCAGTTCTTC. Its translation is CASSEDVGVEQFF.

The V and J genes are TRBV5-1 and TRBJ2-3; 10 nucleotides line up with TRBD1. This CDR3 has 14 amino acids. The germline CDR1 and CDR2 sequences are SGHRS and YFSETQ. Losses at the gene ends were 4 bases for V and 6 bases for J; bases not matched to a gene: 5. CDR3 protein: CASSLTGGRDTQYF. The CDR3 nucleotides read TGCGCCAGCAGCCTGACAGGGGGCAGGGATACGCAGTATTTT.

The V gene is TRBV5-4, the J gene TRBJ1-1, with D hard to call. The germline V and J ends were trimmed by 3 bases and 0 bases, with 9 bases remaining between them. The CDR3 runs to 14 residues. Germline CDR1 and CDR2: SGHNT and YYREEE (reference sequence). The CDR3 nucleotides are TGTGCCAGCAGCTCACGGAACATGAACACTGAAGCTTTCTTT. This gives the protein CASSSRNMNTEAFF. The full variable domain, with the rest looked up from reference TRBV5-4 and TRBJ1-1, is ETGVTQSPTHLIKTRGQQVTLRCSSQSGHNTVSWYQQALGQGPQFIFQYYREEENGRGNFPPRFSGLQFPNYSSELNVNALELDDSALYLCASSSRNMNTEAFFGQGTRLTVV.

A note on this clone: This sample also contains other DNA sequences that code for the same CDR3. The chain links TRBV5-4 to TRBJ2-7, with D perhaps matching TRBD2 (6 bases). The germline gives CDR1 SGHNT, CDR2 YYREEE (reference sequence). The CDR3 is made up of 14 amino acids. V dropped 4 bases and J dropped 1 base, with 12 bases sitting between them. The CDR3 protein is CASSLRGTSYEQYF. The CDR3 bases are TGTGCCAGCAGCCTTCGGGGGACGTCCTACGAGCAGTACTTC.

The chain links TRBV28 to TRBJ1-5; D remains ambiguous. This CDR3 contains 14 residues. CDR1 and CDR2 (germline): MDHEN, SYDVKM. Trimming cost V 5 bases and J 3 bases, with 11 bases left between them. The CDR3, as DNA: TGTGCCAGCAGTCCTGCCCTATCCAATCAGCCCCAGCATTTT. Its protein is CASSPALSNQPQHF.

This clone appeared a few times. The chain links TRBV10-2 to TRBJ2-7; 8 positions match TRBD2. Germline V lookup: CDR1 WSHSY, CDR2 SAAADI. The CDR3 is 16 amino acids. Losses at the gene ends were 6 bases for V and 2 bases for J; bases not matched to a gene: 12. The CDR3: CASSRNSGTRAYEQYF. In nucleotides, the CDR3 is TGCGCCAGCAGCCGAAACTCCGGGACTAGGGCCTACGAGCAGTACTTC.

This sequence joins TRBV10-1 and TRBJ2-3; D call uncertain. V was cut by 4 bases and J by 5 bases, with 10 bases left in between. Germline V gene lookup returns CDR1 WNHNN and CDR2 SYGVQD (reference sequence). This CDR3 has 13 amino acids. The CDR3 nucleotides are TGCGCCAGCAGTGCGGTTAGAGTAGATACGCAGTATTTT. It encodes CASSAVRVDTQYF.

This clone came up once. The chain combines TRBV5-1 with TRBJ1-1; D remains unclear. The germline CDR1 and CDR2 sequences are SGHRS and YFSETQ. The CDR3 consists of 16 residues. V lost 1 base to trimming and J lost 10 bases, with 23 bases between them. This CDR3 is CASSLIGRPGDLGAFF. The DNA of the CDR3 is TGCGCCAGCAGCTTGATCGGACGGCCGGGAGATCTCGGAGCTTTCTTT.

This rearrangement joins TRBV18 to TRBJ2-2, with 9 bases that match TRBD2. J was trimmed by 1 base and V by 4 bases; bases with no gene match: 4. Germline lookup yields CDR1 KGHSH and CDR2 LQKENI. The CDR3 totals 16 residues. The CDR3 DNA sequence: TGTGCCAGCTCACTATATAGCGGGAGGAACACCGGGGAGCTGTTTTTT. This encodes CASSLYSGRNTGELFF. The full variable domain, rest sourced from reference TRBV18 and TRBJ2-2, is NAGVMQNPRHLVRRRGQEARLRCSPMKGHSHVYWYRQLPEEGLKFMVYLQKENIIDESGMPKERFSAEFPKEGPSILRIQQVVRGDSAAYFCASSLYSGRNTGELFFGEGSRLTVL.

The chain couples TRBV11-1 to TRBJ1-6; D not resolved. This CDR3 spans 13 amino acids. Trimming cost V 4 bases and J 10 bases, with 11 bases left between them. Germline values: CDR1 SGHAT, CDR2 FQDESV (reference sequence). The CDR3 sequence: CASSWSEGSPLHF. In nucleotides, the CDR3 is TGTGCCAGCAGCTGGTCCGAAGGCTCACCCCTCCACTTT.

This clone showed up just a few times. The rearrangement links TRBV19 to TRBJ1-5; unclear D gene. V lost 3 bases, J lost 1 base, and 4 bases lay in between. The length of the CDR3 is 13 residues. Germline-derived CDR1 and CDR2 are LNHDA and SQIVND (reference sequence). CDR3 nucleotide sequence: TGTGCCAGTAGTATTGAGAGCAATCAGCCCCAGCATTTT. Its protein is CASSIESNQPQHF.

This clone was picked up a small number of times. The V call is TRBV30, the J call TRBJ1-4; weak D call: TRBD1 (6 bases). The germline CDR1 and CDR2 sequences are GTSNPN and SVGIG (reference sequence). The CDR3 has 12 residues. The V and J ends lost 3 bases and 7 bases respectively, with 9 bases between them. The CDR3 spells CAWSPQGEKLFF. The CDR3 DNA follows: TGTGCCTGGAGCCCACAGGGTGAAAAACTGTTTTTT. Using reference TRBV30 and TRBJ1-4 for the parts outside the CDR3, the full variable domain is SQTIHQWPATLVQPVGSPLSLECTVEGTSNPNLYWYRQAAGRGLQLLFYSVGIGQISSEVPQNLSASRPQDRQFILSSKKLLLSDSGFYLCAWSPQGEKLFFGSGTQLSVL.

The V gene is TRBV5-1, the J gene TRBJ2-1; D might be TRBD1 (5 bases). This CDR3 is 16 amino acids long. Germline loops: CDR1 SGHRS, CDR2 YFSETQ. V shed 0 bases and J shed 6 bases, with 16 bases lying between them. The CDR3 nucleotides are TGCGCCAGCAGCTTGGAGTCCAGGGCCGTGTTCAATGAGCAGTTCTTC. This sequence encodes CASSLESRAVFNEQFF.

As to this clone: Other DNA sequences within the sample encode an identical CDR3. The chain carries TRBV4-1 and TRBJ2-7, with TRBD1 matching 9 bases. Germline CDR1 is MGHRA and CDR2 is YSYEKL. V lost 2 bases and J lost 4; bases outside the gene matches: 6. The length of the CDR3 is 15 residues. The CDR3 bases are TGCGCCAGCAGCCAATTGGGTGGACAGGGGTACGAGCAGTACTTC. Protein sequence: CASSQLGGQGYEQYF.

The genes are TRBV6-5 and TRBJ1-3; D uncertain. The V gene's germline CDR1 is MNHEY and CDR2 SVGAGI. The length of the CDR3 is 15 residues. V was pared by 0 bases and J by 4 bases, with 10 bases between. The DNA of the CDR3 is TGTGCCAGCAGTTACTCGATGGCCCAAGGAAACACCATATATTTT. Encoded protein: CASSYSMAQGNTIYF.

The J gene is TRBJ1-2, the V gene TRBV19; a possible D gene is TRBD1 (6 bases). This CDR3 contains 15 residues. Trimming shortened V by 5 bases and J by 4 bases, and 17 bases separated the two germline ends. CDR1 is LNHDA, CDR2 SQIVND, per germline (reference sequence). CDR3 loop: CASSYGAGVAYGYTF. For the CDR3, the DNA is TGTGCCAGTAGTTACGGGGCAGGGGTTGCCTATGGCTACACCTTC.

This chain connects TRBV28 to TRBJ1-4; the D gene is possibly TRBD1 (5 bases). The CDR3 has 14 residues. Deletions cut 11 bases from V and 3 bases from J, with 16 bases between. Germline-derived CDR1 and CDR2 are MDHEN and SYDVKM. The DNA of the CDR3 is TGTGCCTCCCGAGAACGAGGGGCTAATGAAAAACTGTTTTTT. It yields the protein CASRERGANEKLFF.

This chain connects TRBV18 to TRBJ2-7; TRBD2 matches at 7 bases. The V segment lost 1 base and the J segment 4 bases; nucleotides outside the gene matches: 22. This CDR3 region has 20 residues. Germline assignment: CDR1 KGHSH and CDR2 LQKENI. CDR3 loop: CASSPLYRKIQREGPYEQYF. The CDR3 region has the DNA TGTGCCAGCTCACCACTGTACAGGAAAATTCAGCGGGAAGGACCTTACGAGCAGTACTTC.

The rearrangement links TRBV4-1 to TRBJ2-1; D could derive from TRBD1 or TRBD2 (5 bases each). Looked up from germline, CDR1 is MGHRA and CDR2 is YSYEKL. Trimming took off 0 bases at V and 7 bases at J, with 10 bases between the two ends. The CDR3 is 14 residues long. CDR3 sequence: CASSQEGRRNEQFF. The CDR3 bases are TGCGCCAGCAGCCAAGAGGGACGGCGGAATGAGCAGTTCTTC.

This clone has a single count. This chain connects TRBV7-3 to TRBJ1-5; no clear D. V lost 6 bases, J lost 5 bases, and 8 bases lay in between. CDR3 length equals 12 residues. Germline assignment: CDR1 SGHTA and CDR2 FQGTGA. The CDR3 loop is CASSPYDQPQHF. The CDR3 DNA follows: TGTGCCAGCAGTCCCTATGATCAGCCCCAGCATTTT.